This TCR beta chain was recovered during a study of molecular identifiers for immune sequencing clone quantification. Between the trimmed V and J ends, which lost 0 bases and 6 bases, there was a span of 17 bases. The CDR3 is 15 amino acids. Germline loops: CDR1 DFQATT, CDR2 SNEGSKA (reference sequence). The table lists this clonotype with a few counts. Each CDR3 protein is one row after TCRdb ran MiXCR on the PCR reads. This table has some 97,000 distinct CDR3 sequences, approximately 25% appearing once. This clonotype originated in a human donor in good health. Some libraries in this study had Jurkat cell RNA spiked in. The chain links TRBV20-1 to TRBJ1-1, with TRBD1 as a possible D gene (6 bases). Sequenced material: naive CD8+ T cells from blood, with Jurkat cell RNA spiked in. Described subset: FACS-sorted CD8+CD4-CCR7+CD45RA+ naive T cells. CDR3 sequence reads: CSARELGRGGSEAFF. In nucleotides, the CDR3 is TGCAGTGCTAGAGAACTTGGCAGGGGTGGCTCTGAAGCTTTCTTT.